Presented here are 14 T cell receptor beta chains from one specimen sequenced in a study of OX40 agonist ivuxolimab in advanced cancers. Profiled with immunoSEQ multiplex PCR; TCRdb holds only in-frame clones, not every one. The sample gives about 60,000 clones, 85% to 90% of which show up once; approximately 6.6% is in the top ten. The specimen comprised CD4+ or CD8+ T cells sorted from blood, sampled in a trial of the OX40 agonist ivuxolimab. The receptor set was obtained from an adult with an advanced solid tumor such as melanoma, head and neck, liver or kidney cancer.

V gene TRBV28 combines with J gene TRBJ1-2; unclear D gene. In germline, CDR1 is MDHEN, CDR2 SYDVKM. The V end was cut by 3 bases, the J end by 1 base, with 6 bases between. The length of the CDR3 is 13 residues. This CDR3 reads CASSLQDNYGYTF. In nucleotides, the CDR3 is TGTGCCAGCAGTTTGCAGGATAACTATGGCTACACCTTC.

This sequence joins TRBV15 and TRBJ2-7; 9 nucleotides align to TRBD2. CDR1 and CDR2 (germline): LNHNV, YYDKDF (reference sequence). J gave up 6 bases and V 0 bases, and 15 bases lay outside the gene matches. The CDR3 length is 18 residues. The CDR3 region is CATSRDRSLGTSPLEQYF. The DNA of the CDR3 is TGTGCCACCAGCAGAGATAGGAGTCTTGGGACTAGCCCCCTCGAGCAGTACTTC.

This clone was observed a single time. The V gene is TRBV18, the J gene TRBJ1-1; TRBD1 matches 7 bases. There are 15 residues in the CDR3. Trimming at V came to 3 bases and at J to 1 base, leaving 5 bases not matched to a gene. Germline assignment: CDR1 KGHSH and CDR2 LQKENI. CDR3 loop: CASSPLRQGNTEAFF. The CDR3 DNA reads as TGTGCCAGCTCACCCCTTCGACAGGGGAACACTGAAGCTTTCTTT.

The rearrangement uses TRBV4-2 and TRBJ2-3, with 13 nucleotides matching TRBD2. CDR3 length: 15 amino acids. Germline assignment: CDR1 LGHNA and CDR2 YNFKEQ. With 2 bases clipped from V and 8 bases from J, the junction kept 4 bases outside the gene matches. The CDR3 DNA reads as TGTGCCAGCAGCCAAACCGGGACTAGCGGGATTACGCAGTATTTT. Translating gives CASSQTGTSGITQYF.

In DNA form, the CDR3 reads TGTGCCAGCATACCCCGTCGCACCGGGGAGCTGTTTTTT. It translates to CASIPRRTGELFF. The genes are TRBV28 and TRBJ2-2; D gene ambiguous. Germline V CDR1 and CDR2: MDHEN, SYDVKM. The V gene lost 7 bases and the J gene lost 4 bases, with 10 bases spanning the gap. The CDR3 extends over 13 amino acids.

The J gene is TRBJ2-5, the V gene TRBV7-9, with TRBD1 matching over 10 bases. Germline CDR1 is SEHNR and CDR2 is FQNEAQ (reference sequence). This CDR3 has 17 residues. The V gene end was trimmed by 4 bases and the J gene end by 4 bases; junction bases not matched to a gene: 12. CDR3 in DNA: TGTGCCAGCAGCTCGAAGCCCGACAGGGGGCTCGCAGAGACCCAGTACTTC. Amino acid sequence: CASSSKPDRGLAETQYF. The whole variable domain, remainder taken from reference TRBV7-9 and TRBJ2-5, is DTGVSQNPRHKITKRGQNVTFRCDPISEHNRLYWYRQTLGQGPEFLTYFQNEAQLEKSRLLSDRFSAERPKGSFSTLEIQRTEQGDSAMYLCASSSKPDRGLAETQYFGPGTRLLVL.

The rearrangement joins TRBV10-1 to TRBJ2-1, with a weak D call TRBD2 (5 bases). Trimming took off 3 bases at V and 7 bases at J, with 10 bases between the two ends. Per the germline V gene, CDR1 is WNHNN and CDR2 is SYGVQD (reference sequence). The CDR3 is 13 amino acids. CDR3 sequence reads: CASSDGWENEQFF. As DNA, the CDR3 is TGCGCCAGCAGTGATGGATGGGAGAATGAGCAGTTCTTC.

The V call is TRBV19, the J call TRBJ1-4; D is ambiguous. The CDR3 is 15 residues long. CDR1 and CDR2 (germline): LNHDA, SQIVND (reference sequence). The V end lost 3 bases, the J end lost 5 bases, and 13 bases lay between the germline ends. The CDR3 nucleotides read TGTGCCAGTAGTATCGAAGGCGTAGGGAATGAAAAACTGTTTTTT. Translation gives CASSIEGVGNEKLFF.

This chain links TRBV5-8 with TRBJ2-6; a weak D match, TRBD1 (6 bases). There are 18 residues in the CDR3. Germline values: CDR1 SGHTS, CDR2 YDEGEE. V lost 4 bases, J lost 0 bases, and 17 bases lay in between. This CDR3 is CASSRAGQLSSGANVLTF. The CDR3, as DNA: TGTGCCAGCAGCCGAGCCGGACAGTTAAGCTCTGGGGCCAACGTCCTGACTTTC. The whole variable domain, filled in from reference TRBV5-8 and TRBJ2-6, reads EAGVTQSPTHLIKTRGQQATLRCSPISGHTSVYWYQQALGLGLQFLLWYDEGEERNRGNFPPRFSGRQFPNYSSELNVNALELEDSALYLCASSRAGQLSSGANVLTFGAGSRLTVL.

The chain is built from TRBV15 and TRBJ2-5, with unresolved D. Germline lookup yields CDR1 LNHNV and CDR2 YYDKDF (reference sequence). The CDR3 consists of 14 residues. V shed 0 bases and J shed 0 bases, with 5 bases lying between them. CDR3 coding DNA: TGTGCCACCAGCAGAGATGTAGACCAAGAGACCCAGTACTTC. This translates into CATSRDVDQETQYF.

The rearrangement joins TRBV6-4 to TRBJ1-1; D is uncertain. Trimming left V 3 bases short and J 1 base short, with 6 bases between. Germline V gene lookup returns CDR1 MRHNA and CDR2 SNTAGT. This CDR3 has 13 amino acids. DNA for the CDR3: TGTGCCAGCAGTGAAGCGGAGAACACTGAAGCTTTCTTT. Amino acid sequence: CASSEAENTEAFF.

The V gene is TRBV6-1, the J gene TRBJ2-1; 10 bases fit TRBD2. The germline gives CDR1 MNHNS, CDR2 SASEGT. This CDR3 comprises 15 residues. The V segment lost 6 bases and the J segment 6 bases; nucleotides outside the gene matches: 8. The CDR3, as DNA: TGTGCCAGCAGACTAGCGGGGCACTTTGGCAATGAGCAGTTCTTC. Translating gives CASRLAGHFGNEQFF.

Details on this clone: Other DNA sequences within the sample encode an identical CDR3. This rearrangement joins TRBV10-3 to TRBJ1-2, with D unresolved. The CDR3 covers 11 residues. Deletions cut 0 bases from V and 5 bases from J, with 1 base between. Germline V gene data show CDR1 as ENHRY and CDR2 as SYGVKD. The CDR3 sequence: CAISESYGYTF. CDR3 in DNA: TGTGCCATCAGTGAGTCTTATGGCTACACCTTC.

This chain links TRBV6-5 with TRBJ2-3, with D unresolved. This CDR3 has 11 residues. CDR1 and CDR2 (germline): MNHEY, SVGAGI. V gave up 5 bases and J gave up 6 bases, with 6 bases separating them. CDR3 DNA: TGTGCCAGCAGTGAAGGTGATACGCAGTATTTT. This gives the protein CASSEGDTQYF.